This T cell receptor (beta chain) was recovered during a study of T cell repertoires in aging, cancer and after chemotherapy. On the study more broadly: Chronic lymphocytic leukemia patients on fludarabine- or bendamustine-based regimens gave paired samples before and after chemotherapy. General observations from the study: Median generation probability rose over the chemotherapy interval in each cancer cohort, suggesting rebound thymic output.

Germline trimming cut 6 bases from V and 1 base from J; bases unmatched to any gene: 5. This CDR3 comprises 15 residues. The V gene's germline CDR1 is SGHNT and CDR2 YENEEA. This clonotype is medium-sized in the sample. What it recognizes is unknown. Peripheral blood genomic DNA, not sorted cells or RNA, was the template. Multiplex touch-down PCR with TRB-A/B primers amplified rearranged V-D-J TRB sequences. TCRdb reanalysed the multiplex PCR reads using MiXCR and keeps one entry per CDR3 protein. In the table there are about 850 distinct CDR3 sequences, approximately 25% of which are singletons. V is TRBV11-3 and J is TRBJ2-5, with 10 bases that match TRBD1. The sequence was collected from a human donor with a blood cancer. Sample: blood. The CDR3 loop reads CASRRDRGIQETQYF. The CDR3 nucleotides are TGTGCCAGCAGAAGGGACAGGGGAATCCAAGAGACCCAGTACTTC.